The 11 T cell receptor beta chains below come from one sample, sequenced in a study of regulatory T cells in long-lasting Graves disease. The time point was: newly diagnosed GD, antithyroid drugs for less than 3 months. The TCR library was made from RNA extracted from PBMCs. Through Arm-PCR of CDR3 regions and iRepertoire HTBI primers, TCR beta libraries were built. One entry per CDR3 protein, called by TCRdb with MiXCR from the multiplex PCR reads. The sample has about 440,000 distinct CDR3 sequences, about a sixth seen once; the top ten hold less than 30%. These same data were also listed under a study on T cells in Graves' hyperthyroidism and ophthalmopathy.

Sequencing used peripheral blood mononuclear cells (PBMCs), obtained at new diagnosis, from a patient treated with antithyroid drugs. These receptors all come from a woman aged 18-29 years with Graves disease.

The rearrangement links TRBV28 to TRBJ1-6, with 7 bases lining up with TRBD1. J gave up 11 bases and V 7 bases, and 17 bases lay outside the gene matches. The germline V gene encodes CDR1 MDHEN and CDR2 SYDVKM. This CDR3 spans 16 amino acids. As DNA, the CDR3 is TGTGCCAGCACCGAAGGAGCGAGACAGGGTCTGACACCCCTCCACTTT. This sequence encodes CASTEGARQGLTPLHF.

This clonotype was counted a few times. The chain joins TRBV20-1 to TRBJ2-1; possible D gene TRBD1, 8 bases. The germline V gene has CDR1 DFQATT and CDR2 SNEGSKA (reference sequence). V dropped 5 bases and J dropped 7 bases, with 24 bases sitting between them. The CDR3 is made up of 16 amino acids. The CDR3 DNA reads as TGCAGTGCTCCTACGGGGGGCGGGACAGGCGTGAATGAGCAGTTCTTC. As protein: CSAPTGGGTGVNEQFF.

This chain joins TRBV5-1 and TRBJ1-1, with TRBD1 matching over 7 bases. Per the germline V gene, CDR1 is SGHRS and CDR2 is YFSETQ. The V and J ends lost 4 bases and 1 base, in that order; junction bases with no gene match: 7. The length of the CDR3 is 15 residues. CDR3 in DNA: TGCGCCAGCAGCCCATCAGGGGGGAGGAACACTGAAGCTTTCTTT. Translation: CASSPSGGRNTEAFF.

This clonotype was counted at least ten times. The J gene is TRBJ2-7, the V gene TRBV6-1; TRBD1 might be the D (6 bases). Germline V gene data show CDR1 as MNHNS and CDR2 as SASEGT. The CDR3 runs 15 residues. V was shortened by 6 bases and J by 4 bases, with 19 bases between the two germline ends. The CDR3 DNA is TGTGCCAGCAGATCACCGAACAGGGAAACATACGAGCAGTACTTC. It translates to CASRSPNRETYEQYF.

In its sample, this clonotype was seen many times. DNA for the CDR3: TGTGCTAGTGGTTTCGACAGGGCTAGTAGCAATGAGCAGTTCTTC. It is translated as CASGFDRASSNEQFF. This chain connects TRBV12-5 to TRBJ2-1; 7 bases match TRBD1. CDR1 and CDR2 from the germline V gene are LGHNT and FRNRAP. V lost 3 bases to trimming and J lost 6 bases; unmatched junction nucleotides: 8. The CDR3 is made up of 15 amino acids.

This clonotype was seen repeatedly, ten times or more. The rearrangement uses TRBV7-2 and TRBJ2-1; 8 nucleotides agree with TRBD2. CDR3 size: 16 residues. Germline V gives CDR1 SGHTA, CDR2 FQGNSA. V lost 4 bases to trimming and J lost 0 bases; unmatched junction nucleotides: 5. The CDR3 reads CASSSAGTSSYNEQFF. The CDR3 nucleotides read TGTGCCAGCAGCTCCGCCGGGACTAGCTCCTACAATGAGCAGTTCTTC.

In its sample, this clonotype was seen many times. The V call is TRBV7-8, the J call TRBJ1-5, with no clear D. V shed 5 bases and J shed 3 bases, with 23 bases lying between them. CDR3 length: 18 residues. Germline V gene data show CDR1 as SGHVS and CDR2 as FQNEAQ. The CDR3 nucleotides are TGTGCCAGCAGCACCCAACTAGATCCCGGGCTCAACAATCAGCCCCAGCATTTT. Protein product: CASSTQLDPGLNNQPQHF.

At least ten counts were recorded for this clonotype. V and J are TRBV7-8 and TRBJ2-3; possibly TRBD2 for D (6 bases). The CDR3 length is 18 residues. Germline-derived CDR1 and CDR2 are SGHVS and FQNEAQ. V dropped 5 bases and J dropped 1 base, with 22 bases sitting between them. The CDR3 nucleotides are TGTGCCAGCAGCCCCACCTTGACTAGTATCGTCGGCACAGATACGCAGTATTTT. Amino acid sequence: CASSPTLTSIVGTDTQYF. Filled out from reference TRBV7-8 and TRBJ2-3, the complete variable domain reads GAGVSQSPRYKVAKRGQDVALRCDPISGHVSLFWYQQALGQGPEFLTYFQNEAQLDKSGLPSDRFFAERPEGSVSTLKIQRTQQEDSAVYLCASSPTLTSIVGTDTQYFGPGTRLTVL.

This clonotype was seen a few times. The V and J genes are TRBV7-2 and TRBJ2-2; TRBD2 aligns across 10 bases. Germline assignment: CDR1 SGHTA and CDR2 FQGNSA. V lost 5 bases, J lost 5 bases, and 5 bases stayed unmatched. The length of the CDR3 is 15 residues. The CDR3 protein is CASSLMTSGTGELFF. The CDR3 nucleotides are TGTGCCAGCAGCCTTATGACTAGCGGGACCGGGGAGCTGTTTTTT.

The genes are TRBV24-1 and TRBJ2-7; 10 nucleotides agree with TRBD1. CDR3 length: 16 amino acids. V dropped 4 bases and J dropped 5; count of bases not matched to a gene: 10. Germline assignment: CDR1 KGHDR and CDR2 SFDVKD. The CDR3 nucleotides read TGTGCCACCAGTGAACGGGACAGGGGTAAGCGGGACGAGCAGTACTTC. This encodes CATSERDRGKRDEQYF.

This clonotype was observed many times. The chain carries TRBV6-1 and TRBJ1-1, with D hard to call. This CDR3 is built from 12 residues. CDR1 is MNHNS and CDR2 is SASEGT in the germline V gene. V gave up 7 bases and J gave up 1 base, with 7 bases separating them. CDR3 region: CASKPSNTEAFF. The CDR3 bases are TGTGCCAGCAAACCTTCGAACACTGAAGCTTTCTTT.